These T cell receptor beta chains were read from a single sample in a study of siplizumab effects on memory and regulatory T cells. Using immunoSEQ multiplex PCR, the repertoire was profiled, and TCRdb retains in-frame clones only, with some absent. The sample lists more than 45,000 clones, about 97% occurring once. Sequences were obtained from naive CD4+ T cells sorted from blood. The receptors were gathered from a human donor in good health. CDR3s include the opening cysteine and the closing phenylalanine or tryptophan. Fields, in order: J gene, D gene, V gene, CDR3 length, clone size, CDR3 DNA, CDR3 protein. A D gene is named only where the DNA matches it firmly. A row's size may be missing; if present it is once, few, many or a size class.

J: TRBJ2-7; D: TRBD1; V: TRBV6-5; length: 14; size: NA; DNA: TGTGCCAGCAGGGACTTTGACAGGGGCCACGAGCAGTACTTC; CDR3: CASRDFDRGHEQYF
J: TRBJ2-2; D: NA; V: TRBV7-9; length: 14; size: once; DNA: TGTGCCAGCACCCAGGACACTAACACCGGGGAGCTGTTTTTT; CDR3: CASTQDTNTGELFF
J: TRBJ2-7; D: NA; V: TRBV5-4; length: 13; size: NA; DNA: TGTGCCAGCAGGATCACAGGGATCCACGAGCAGTACTTC; CDR3: CASRITGIHEQYF
J: TRBJ2-7; D: NA; V: TRBV12-5; length: 13; size: once; DNA: TGTGCTAGTGGTCCAGGGAACTCCTACGAGCAGTACTTC; CDR3: CASGPGNSYEQYF
J: TRBJ1-3; D: NA; V: TRBV19; length: 14; size: NA; DNA: TGTGCCAGCAGTATGGGGGGATCTGGAAACACCATATATTTT; CDR3: CASSMGGSGNTIYF
J: TRBJ2-2; D: TRBD2; V: TRBV4-2; length: 17; size: NA; DNA: TGTGCCAGCAGCCAAGATTTTACGGGAGGGAACACCGGGGAGCTGTTTTTT; CDR3: CASSQDFTGGNTGELFF
J: TRBJ2-7; D: NA; V: TRBV5-6; length: 15; size: once; DNA: TGTGCCAGCAGTTCTCCGGCTAGCCCTTCCTACGAGCAGTACTTC; CDR3: CASSSPASPSYEQYF
J: TRBJ2-1; D: NA; V: TRBV19; length: 16; size: NA; DNA: TGTGCCAGTAGACAAATACAACCTCCGATGGGGAATGAGCAGTTCTTC; CDR3: CASRQIQPPMGNEQFF
J: TRBJ1-5; D: NA; V: TRBV28; length: 19; size: once; DNA: TGTGCCAGCAGTTTCTTCTCTGTGGGGAGGACGGGTAGCAATCAGCCCCAGCATTTT; CDR3: CASSFFSVGRTGSNQPQHF
J: TRBJ2-7; D: NA; V: TRBV6-5; length: 13; size: NA; DNA: TGTGCCAGCAGTCGAATTGGGGCCTACGAGCAGTACTTC; CDR3: CASSRIGAYEQYF
J: TRBJ2-1; D: NA; V: TRBV18; length: 15; size: NA; DNA: TGTGCCAGCTCACCACTGGACGGGACCTTAAATGAGCAGTTCTTC; CDR3: CASSPLDGTLNEQFF
J: TRBJ2-7; D: NA; V: TRBV27; length: 15; size: NA; DNA: TGTGCCAGCAGTTTATCGTGGACAGCAGACTACGAGCAGTACTTC; CDR3: CASSLSWTADYEQYF
J: TRBJ2-3; D: NA; V: TRBV5-4; length: 15; size: once; DNA: TGTGCCAGCAGCCCCGAGGCTATAGGCACAGATACGCAGTATTTT; CDR3: CASSPEAIGTDTQYF
J: TRBJ2-7; D: TRBD1; V: TRBV29-1; length: 13; size: NA; DNA: TGCAGCGCGATCACAGGGGGTACCTACGAGCAGTACTTC; CDR3: CSAITGGTYEQYF
J: TRBJ1-5; D: NA; V: TRBV7-2; length: 16; size: NA; DNA: TGTGCCAGCAGCTCTCAGGGCAGGATTAGCAATCAGCCCCAGCATTTT; CDR3: CASSSQGRISNQPQHF
J: TRBJ2-5; D: TRBD2; V: TRBV7-8; length: 16; size: NA; DNA: TGTGCCAGCAGTATTATTATGTCGGGAGGGTGGGAGACCCAGTACTTC; CDR3: CASSIIMSGGWETQYF
J: TRBJ1-1; D: NA; V: TRBV18; length: 15; size: NA; DNA: TGTGCCAGCTCACCGTCCACAGGAAAACACACTGAAGCTTTCTTT; CDR3: CASSPSTGKHTEAFF
J: TRBJ2-1; D: TRBD2; V: TRBV5-1; length: 16; size: NA; DNA: TGCGCCAGCAGCTTGGACGGACTAGCGGGACTCAGAGGGCAGTTCTTC; CDR3: CASSLDGLAGLRGQFF
J: TRBJ2-7; D: NA; V: TRBV2; length: 13; size: NA; DNA: TGTGCCAGCATTTGGCAACTCTCCTACGAGCAGTACTTC; CDR3: CASIWQLSYEQYF
J: TRBJ2-1; D: NA; V: TRBV5-1; length: 15; size: NA; DNA: TGCGCCAGCAGCTACCGGGACTCCTCCTACAATGAGCAGTTCTTC; CDR3: CASSYRDSSYNEQFF
J: TRBJ1-2; D: NA; V: TRBV7-8; length: 14; size: NA; DNA: TGTGCCAGCAGCCTCCGGACGGGAAACTATGGCTACACCTTC; CDR3: CASSLRTGNYGYTF
J: TRBJ2-7; D: TRBD2; V: TRBV5-1; length: 15; size: NA; DNA: TGCGCCAGCACCGTGACTAGCGGGAGAATCTACGAGCAGTACTTC; CDR3: CASTVTSGRIYEQYF
J: TRBJ1-1; D: NA; V: TRBV5-4; length: 15; size: NA; DNA: TGTGCCAGCACCACAACGGGGGCGCCGAACACTGAAGCTTTCTTT; CDR3: CASTTTGAPNTEAFF
J: TRBJ1-1; D: TRBD1; V: TRBV30; length: 12; size: NA; DNA: TGTGCCTGGAGGTTGAGGACAGGGTTGGCTTTCTTT; CDR3: CAWRLRTGLAFF
J: TRBJ1-4; D: NA; V: TRBV11-2; length: 13; size: once; DNA: TGTGCCAGCAGCTTCTCCAGTAATGAAAAACTGTTTTTT; CDR3: CASSFSSNEKLFF
J: TRBJ1-4; D: NA; V: TRBV27; length: 13; size: NA; DNA: TGTGCCAGCAGCCCCAGGGAGGATGAAAAACTGTTTTTT; CDR3: CASSPREDEKLFF
J: TRBJ2-2; D: NA; V: TRBV2; length: 11; size: NA; DNA: TGTGCCAGCCTAAACACCGGGGAGCTGTTTTTT; CDR3: CASLNTGELFF
J: TRBJ1-5; D: TRBD1; V: TRBV19; length: 14; size: few; DNA: TGTGCCAGTACCACGGACAGGGGGCTTCAGCCCCAGCATTTT; CDR3: CASTTDRGLQPQHF
J: TRBJ2-7; D: NA; V: TRBV30; length: 12; size: NA; DNA: TGTGCCTGGGGGGGAGGACTCTACGAGCAGTACTTC; CDR3: CAWGGGLYEQYF
J: TRBJ2-6; D: NA; V: TRBV19; length: 15; size: NA; DNA: TGTGCCAGTAGTATTGTGGGACTTAGGGCCAACGTCCTGACTTTC; CDR3: CASSIVGLRANVLTF
J: TRBJ2-3; D: NA; V: TRBV5-1; length: 13; size: NA; DNA: TGCGCCAGCACATTTGGGGGTGGCGATACGCAGTATTTT; CDR3: CASTFGGGDTQYF
J: TRBJ2-5; D: TRBD2; V: TRBV4-1; length: 17; size: NA; DNA: TGCGCCAGCAGCCACCCAAGAGAAGGACTAGTCTCGAGAGACCAGTACTTC; CDR3: CASSHPREGLVSRDQYF
J: TRBJ2-1; D: TRBD2; V: TRBV5-1; length: 15; size: NA; DNA: TGCGCCAGCAGCCGAAGACTAGCGGAGCACAATGAGCAGTTCTTC; CDR3: CASSRRLAEHNEQFF
J: TRBJ2-1; D: TRBD2; V: TRBV18; length: 16; size: once; DNA: TGTGCCAGCTCAGAAAAACTAGCGGGAACGGGTAATGAGCAGTTCTTC; CDR3: CASSEKLAGTGNEQFF
J: TRBJ1-1; D: NA; V: TRBV30; length: 11; size: NA; DNA: TGTGCCTGGAGTGTATCGCATGAAGCTTTCTTT; CDR3: CAWSVSHEAFF
J: TRBJ2-1; D: TRBD2; V: TRBV10-1; length: 14; size: NA; DNA: TGCGCCCACGACGTGAGCGGGAGTCTGTATGAGCAGTTCTTC; CDR3: CAHDVSGSLYEQFF
J: TRBJ1-2; D: NA; V: TRBV7-2; length: 14; size: NA; DNA: TGTGCCAGCAGCCCGGGAACCGGGATTGGGGGCTACACCTTC; CDR3: CASSPGTGIGGYTF
J: TRBJ2-2; D: TRBD2; V: TRBV6-1; length: 15; size: NA; DNA: TGTGCCAGCAGAGGGACTAGCGGGACTGGCGGGGAGCTGTTTTTT; CDR3: CASRGTSGTGGELFF
J: TRBJ2-2; D: NA; V: TRBV30; length: 12; size: NA; DNA: TGTGCCTGGGGAATAAACACCGGGGAGCTGTTTTTT; CDR3: CAWGINTGELFF
J: TRBJ1-4; D: TRBD1; V: TRBV18; length: 14; size: NA; DNA: TGTGCCAGCTCACTCACAGGGGGAGACGAAAAACTGTTTTTT; CDR3: CASSLTGGDEKLFF
J: TRBJ2-7; D: NA; V: TRBV5-4; length: 15; size: once; DNA: TGTGCCAGCAGTTCCAGCGGAGGGATCTCCTACGAGCAGTACTTC; CDR3: CASSSSGGISYEQYF
J: TRBJ1-2; D: NA; V: TRBV30; length: 13; size: NA; DNA: TGTGCCTTGAGGAGCAGTGACAACTATGGCTACACCTTC; CDR3: CALRSSDNYGYTF
J: TRBJ1-1; D: NA; V: TRBV16; length: 13; size: NA; DNA: TGTGCCAGCAGCAAACAGGTTAACACTGAAGCTTTCTTT; CDR3: CASSKQVNTEAFF
J: TRBJ2-7; D: TRBD2; V: TRBV7-8; length: 14; size: NA; DNA: TGTGCCAGCACCGGACTGAGCGGGGCCTACGAGCAGTACTTC; CDR3: CASTGLSGAYEQYF
J: TRBJ1-4; D: TRBD1; V: TRBV4-2; length: 19; size: NA; DNA: TGTGCCAGCAGCCAAGATCGGAGGCAGGGGGCGGCTCTGGGTGAAAAACTGTTTTTT; CDR3: CASSQDRRQGAALGEKLFF
J: TRBJ1-4; D: TRBD1; V: TRBV5-1; length: 13; size: NA; DNA: TGCGCCAGCAGGGACAGGGCTAATGAAAAACTGTTTTTT; CDR3: CASRDRANEKLFF
J: TRBJ2-1; D: TRBD2; V: TRBV19; length: 17; size: NA; DNA: TGTGCCAGTAGTCGCCGGATGGCCAGCGGGAGTTCTGATGAGCAGTTCTTC; CDR3: CASSRRMASGSSDEQFF
J: TRBJ2-3; D: TRBD2; V: TRBV7-2; length: 15; size: NA; DNA: TGTGCCAGCAGCACCAGGACTAGCTCGCCAGATACGCAGTATTTT; CDR3: CASSTRTSSPDTQYF
J: TRBJ2-1; D: NA; V: TRBV25-1; length: 13; size: NA; DNA: TGTGCCAGCAGTGTTACAGAATACAATGAGCAGTTCTTC; CDR3: CASSVTEYNEQFF
J: TRBJ2-1; D: NA; V: TRBV12-2; length: 15; size: NA; DNA: TGTGCAAGTCGCTCCCGCGACAGTATTTACAATGAGCAGTTCTTC; CDR3: CASRSRDSIYNEQFF
J: TRBJ2-1; D: TRBD2; V: TRBV7-9; length: 16; size: NA; DNA: TGTGCCAGCAGCCCTAGCGGAGGAGGCTCCTACAATGAGCAGTTCTTC; CDR3: CASSPSGGGSYNEQFF
J: TRBJ1-2; D: TRBD1; V: TRBV5-6; length: 14; size: NA; DNA: TGTGCCAGCAGCTTGGTTTCGGACAGGCGTGGCTACACCTTC; CDR3: CASSLVSDRRGYTF
J: TRBJ2-5; D: NA; V: TRBV15; length: 16; size: NA; DNA: TGTGCCACCAGCAGAGTTCTCCCGGGGCACCAAGAGACCCAGTACTTC; CDR3: CATSRVLPGHQETQYF
J: TRBJ1-2; D: NA; V: TRBV6-5; length: 15; size: few; DNA: TGTGCCAGCAGTTACTCGATCAAGGGGAGCGGTGGCTACACCTTC; CDR3: CASSYSIKGSGGYTF
J: TRBJ2-2; D: NA; V: TRBV28; length: 18; size: NA; DNA: TGTGCCAGCAGTTCACCTAGCGATCCACGCCCTACCACCGGGGAGCTGTTTTTT; CDR3: CASSSPSDPRPTTGELFF
J: TRBJ2-5; D: NA; V: TRBV7-3; length: 13; size: NA; DNA: TGTGCCAGCAGCCCTTCAGGTCAAGAGACCCAGTACTTC; CDR3: CASSPSGQETQYF
J: TRBJ1-4; D: TRBD1; V: TRBV19; length: 14; size: NA; DNA: TGTGCCAGTAGTAGCCGGGACAGTAATGAAAAACTGTTTTTT; CDR3: CASSSRDSNEKLFF
J: TRBJ2-1; D: TRBD2; V: TRBV19; length: 15; size: NA; DNA: TGTGCCAGTAGTATTGGGACTAGCGGGATCAATGAGCAGTTCTTC; CDR3: CASSIGTSGINEQFF
J: TRBJ2-2; D: NA; V: TRBV5-1; length: 12; size: NA; DNA: TGCGCCAGCAGCCAGAACACCGGGGAGCTGTTTTTT; CDR3: CASSQNTGELFF